A single sample gave rise to the 28 T cell receptor beta chains below, sequenced in a study of cytomegalovirus exposure and HLA in healthy donors. The data were produced by immunoSEQ multiplex PCR, yet TCRdb's version contains in-frame clones alone and is incomplete. Among under 400,000 clones, approximately 91% were seen once, and the ten largest hold around 1%. Sequencing input: PBMCs. These receptors were obtained from a man younger than 45 in good health and CMV-seronegative.

The chain links TRBV6-6 to TRBJ1-1; 7 bases line up with TRBD1. V lost 6 bases to trimming and J lost 10 bases; unmatched junction nucleotides: 20. Germline lookup yields CDR1 MNHNY and CDR2 SVGAGI (reference sequence). The CDR3 is 16 amino acids. CDR3 nucleotides: TGTGCCAGCAGGTCCGGGACAGAAGCTTCCGGGGCAGGAGCTTTCTTT. Translating it yields CASRSGTEASGAGAFF.

The chain links TRBV4-3 to TRBJ1-2; no reliable D call. Trimming took off 4 bases at V and 4 bases at J, with 22 bases between the two ends. The CDR3 contains 17 residues. CDR1 LGHNA and CDR2 YSLEER come from the germline V gene. The CDR3 region is CASSPPAATPRSYGYTF. Written as DNA, the CDR3 is TGCGCCAGCAGCCCCCCGGCGGCTACCCCACGATCCTATGGCTACACCTTC.

The chain joins TRBV2 to TRBJ2-5, with D possibly matching TRBD2 (6 bases). In germline, CDR1 is SNHLY, CDR2 FYNNEI. The CDR3 spans 15 residues. V dropped 6 bases and J dropped 2 bases, with 16 bases sitting between them. This CDR3 is CASRRPGTPQETQYF. CDR3 coding DNA: TGTGCCAGCAGAAGACCCGGGACTCCGCAAGAGACCCAGTACTTC.

The rearrangement joins TRBV19 to TRBJ1-1; D remains unclear. V was trimmed by 5 bases and J by 4 bases, leaving 8 bases between them. The V gene's germline CDR1 is LNHDA and CDR2 SQIVND (reference sequence). CDR3 size: 12 residues. CDR3 coding DNA: TGTGCCAGTAGTGTCGGGGTCACTGAAGCTTTCTTT. Translation: CASSVGVTEAFF. Variable domain in full (rest from reference TRBV19 and TRBJ1-1): DGGITQSPKYLFRKEGQNVTLSCEQNLNHDAMYWYRQDPGQGLRLIYYSQIVNDFQKGDIAEGYSVSREKKESFPLTVTSAQKNPTAFYLCASSVGVTEAFFGQGTRLTVV.

The chain employs TRBV6-1 and TRBJ1-6, with no clear D. The CDR3 is 13 residues long. Trimming shortened V by 7 bases and J by 8 bases, and 12 bases separated the two germline ends. From germline, CDR1 is MNHNS and CDR2 SASEGT. The CDR3 DNA follows: TGTGCCAGCAAGACGGGTTCAGATTCACCCCTCCACTTT. Translated, it gives CASKTGSDSPLHF.

In this sample, this clone turned up once. The chain uses TRBV7-9 and TRBJ2-6; 9 bases are a match to TRBD1. Unmatched junction bases numbered 5, after V lost 3 bases and J lost 2 bases. CDR1 is SEHNR and CDR2 is FQNEAQ in the germline V gene (reference sequence). The CDR3 runs to 17 residues. CDR3 nucleotides: TGTGCCAGCAGCTTCCTAACAGGGGGCGCTGGGGCCAACGTCCTGACTTTC. Protein: CASSFLTGGAGANVLTF.

The chain links TRBV7-2 to TRBJ2-1, with TRBD2 matching 8 bases. The germline V gene encodes CDR1 SGHTA and CDR2 FQGNSA. This CDR3 is 14 amino acids long. V lost 3 bases and J lost 2; bases outside the gene matches: 0. The CDR3 loop reads CASSFGGAYNEQFF. Here the CDR3 DNA reads TGTGCCAGCAGCTTCGGGGGGGCCTACAATGAGCAGTTCTTC.

V usage is TRBV18 and J usage is TRBJ2-4; D gene unclear. Between the trimmed V and J ends, which lost 0 bases and 0 bases, there was a span of 3 bases. CDR3 length: 14 residues. Germline V gene sequence: CDR1 KGHSH, CDR2 LQKENI. For the CDR3, the DNA is TGTGCCAGCTCACCACCCGGAGCCAAAAACATTCAGTACTTC. Protein sequence: CASSPPGAKNIQYF.

The chain is built from TRBV4-3 and TRBJ1-4; 8 nucleotides match TRBD1. Trimming took 2 bases from V and 8 from J; bases not matched to a gene: 10. Per germline, CDR1 LGHNA and CDR2 YSLEER. This CDR3 comprises 16 residues. CDR3 in amino acids: CASSQTMTGVGEKLFF. CDR3 coding DNA: TGCGCCAGCAGCCAAACGATGACAGGGGTTGGGGAAAAACTGTTTTTT.

The gene calls are TRBV2 and TRBJ2-1; D might be TRBD2 (7 bases). V shed 7 bases and J shed 5 bases, with 15 bases lying between them. Germline V gene lookup returns CDR1 SNHLY and CDR2 FYNNEI. The CDR3 spans 14 residues. CDR3 in amino acids: CASNEGGFNNEQFF. CDR3 bases: TGTGCCAGCAATGAGGGGGGGTTCAACAATGAGCAGTTCTTC. Supplemented by reference TRBV2 and TRBJ2-1, the full variable domain reads EPEVTQTPSHQVTQMGQEVILRCVPISNHLYFYWYRQILGQKVEFLVSFYNNEISEKSEIFDDQFSVERPDGSNFTLKIRSTKLEDSAMYFCASNEGGFNNEQFFGPGTRLTVL.

V usage is TRBV9 and J usage is TRBJ1-1; D is ambiguous. This CDR3 has 14 residues. Germline loops: CDR1 SGDLS, CDR2 YYNGEE. Trimming took off 6 bases at V and 4 bases at J, with 16 bases between the two ends. Written as DNA, the CDR3 is TGTGCCAGCAAGAGAGTCAAAACCGGCACTGAAGCTTTCTTT. This translates into CASKRVKTGTEAFF.

The chain is built from TRBV2 and TRBJ2-1; D not resolved. The CDR3 spans 14 residues. The V end lost 6 bases, the J end lost 0 bases, and 9 bases lay between the germline ends. Germline V CDR1 and CDR2: SNHLY, FYNNEI. For the CDR3, the DNA is TGTGCCAGCAGAGAGAGGAGCTCCTACAATGAGCAGTTCTTC. This gives the protein CASRERSSYNEQFF.

The chain joins TRBV13 to TRBJ1-6, with TRBD1 matching over 8 bases. V trimming: 5 bases; J trimming: 7 bases; junction bases outside the gene matches: 16. Germline values: CDR1 PRHDT, CDR2 FYEKMQ (reference sequence). The CDR3 sequence is 18 residues long. CDR3 region: CASSLSVNLDRDNSPLHF. In DNA form, the CDR3 reads TGTGCCAGCAGCCTAAGCGTTAACTTGGACAGGGACAATTCACCCCTCCACTTT. The complete variable domain, with remaining parts taken from reference TRBV13 and TRBJ1-6, reads AAGVIQSPRHLIKEKRETATLKCYPIPRHDTVYWYQQGPGQDPQFLISFYEKMQSDKGSIPDRFSAQQFSDYHSELNMSSLELGDSALYFCASSLSVNLDRDNSPLHFGNGTRLTVT.

The chain joins TRBV10-3 to TRBJ1-1; D gene uncertain. Trimming removed 6 bases from V and 3 bases from J, with 8 bases in between. The CDR3 is 12 residues long. Germline V gene lookup returns CDR1 ENHRY and CDR2 SYGVKD. The CDR3 DNA is TGTGCCATCAGGGGAGAATACACTGAAGCTTTCTTT. Its translation: CAIRGEYTEAFF.

The chain has TRBV30 and TRBJ1-1, with D possibly matching TRBD1 (6 bases). V was shortened by 2 bases and J by 5 bases, with 12 bases between the two germline ends. Germline CDR1 GTSNPN, CDR2 SVGIG (reference sequence). CDR3 length: 13 residues. CDR3 nucleotide sequence: TGTGCCTGGAGTTCGGGGGGGCTGACTGAAGCTTTCTTT. Its protein is CAWSSGGLTEAFF.

The V call is TRBV7-2, the J call TRBJ2-7; 9 bases fit TRBD1. Looked up from germline, CDR1 is SGHTA and CDR2 is FQGNSA. V lost 2 bases to trimming and J lost 4 bases; unmatched junction nucleotides: 6. The length of the CDR3 is 15 residues. The CDR3 nucleotides are TGTGCCAGCAGCTTACAGGGACAGGGTGGGTACGAGCAGTACTTC. It yields the protein CASSLQGQGGYEQYF.

The rearrangement uses TRBV6-6 and TRBJ2-7, with D tentatively TRBD2 (5 bases). The CDR3 totals 14 residues. Germline V CDR1 and CDR2: MNHNY, SVGAGI (reference sequence). Trimming took off 4 bases at V and 3 bases at J, with 13 bases between the two ends. The CDR3 DNA reads as TGTGCCAGCAGTTCCGGGGAAGGTAGCTACGAGCAGTACTTC. Amino acid sequence: CASSSGEGSYEQYF.

The chain joins TRBV7-2 to TRBJ2-1, with 8 nucleotides matching TRBD1. V lost 4 bases, J lost 8 bases, and 7 bases stayed unmatched. There are 14 residues in the CDR3. In germline, CDR1 is SGHTA, CDR2 FQGNSA. The CDR3 DNA is TGTGCCAGCAGCTCGGACAGGGTGTGGGATGAGCAGTTCTTC. Protein sequence: CASSSDRVWDEQFF.

The gene calls are TRBV5-1 and TRBJ2-7, with 9 nucleotides matching TRBD2. Germline values: CDR1 SGHRS, CDR2 YFSETQ. The CDR3 contains 19 residues. Losses at the gene ends were 3 bases for V and 4 bases for J; bases not matched to a gene: 20. The CDR3 loop is CASSSQNEVAGARSYEQYF. In nucleotides, the CDR3 is TGCGCCAGCAGCTCACAAAACGAGGTAGCGGGGGCGCGGTCGTACGAGCAGTACTTC.

The chain has TRBV4-2 and TRBJ2-7; tentative D call: TRBD1 (6 bases). V was cut by 3 bases and J by 5 bases, with 14 bases left in between. This CDR3 has 14 residues. Looked up from germline, CDR1 is LGHNA and CDR2 is YNFKEQ. CDR3 protein: CASSHTGNLDEQYF. Here the CDR3 DNA reads TGTGCCAGCAGCCATACAGGGAACTTGGACGAGCAGTACTTC.

The rearrangement uses TRBV5-1 and TRBJ2-1; 12 bases align to TRBD2. CDR1 and CDR2 from the germline V gene are SGHRS and YFSETQ. J gave up 6 bases and V 1 base, and 2 bases lay outside the gene matches. The CDR3 is made up of 15 amino acids. DNA for the CDR3: TGCGCCAGCAGCTTGACTAGCGGGGGGAGCAATGAGCAGTTCTTC. Amino acids: CASSLTSGGSNEQFF. Filled out from reference TRBV5-1 and TRBJ2-1, the complete variable domain reads KAGVTQTPRYLIKTRGQQVTLSCSPISGHRSVSWYQQTPGQGLQFLFEYFSETQRNKGNFPGRFSGRQFSNSRSEMNVSTLELGDSALYLCASSLTSGGSNEQFFGPGTRLTVL.

This chain uses TRBV7-9 with TRBJ2-2; D unclear. CDR3 length equals 11 residues. Germline V gene lookup returns CDR1 SEHNR and CDR2 FQNEAQ (reference sequence). V lost 5 bases and J 6 bases, leaving 4 bases between the germline ends. Here the CDR3 DNA reads TGTGCCAGCAGCCCCTCCGGGGAGCTGTTTTTT. Amino acid sequence: CASSPSGELFF.

In its sample, this clone was seen once. This chain uses TRBV10-2 with TRBJ2-1, with D possibly matching TRBD2 (5 bases). CDR1 is WSHSY and CDR2 is SAAADI in the germline V gene. V shed 0 bases and J shed 2 bases, with 11 bases lying between them. The CDR3 is 16 residues long. CDR3 sequence reads: CASSESMTGTYNEQFF. CDR3 in DNA: TGCGCCAGCAGTGAGTCTATGACGGGGACCTACAATGAGCAGTTCTTC.

The chain has TRBV5-1 and TRBJ2-3; TRBD2 matches 14 bases. The germline gives CDR1 SGHRS, CDR2 YFSETQ. J lost 1 base, V lost 4 bases, and 5 bases had no gene match. The CDR3 has 17 amino acids. Here the CDR3 reads CASSPPGLAGGTDTQYF. The CDR3 DNA is TGCGCCAGCAGCCCTCCGGGACTAGCGGGGGGCACAGATACGCAGTATTTT.

V gene TRBV25-1 combines with J gene TRBJ2-7; D might be TRBD2 (5 bases). V shed 5 bases and J shed 1 base, with 15 bases lying between them. This CDR3 has 15 residues. The V gene's germline CDR1 is MGHDK and CDR2 SYGVNS. The CDR3 loop reads CASSPRTGLSYEQYF. In DNA, the CDR3 is TGTGCCAGCAGTCCCAGGACGGGGTTGTCCTACGAGCAGTACTTC.

The chain carries TRBV9 and TRBJ2-5; possible D gene TRBD2, 6 bases. CDR3 length equals 16 residues. CDR1 and CDR2 from the germline V gene are SGDLS and YYNGEE. V lost 3 bases and J 2 bases, leaving 17 bases between the germline ends. In DNA form, the CDR3 reads TGTGCCAGCAGCGCCGGTGAAAGTAGCGGACAAGAGACCCAGTACTTC. This codes for CASSAGESSGQETQYF.

This chain links TRBV7-2 with TRBJ2-3, with 9 positions matching TRBD2. Germline lookup yields CDR1 SGHTA and CDR2 FQGNSA. The CDR3 covers 16 residues. V lost 3 bases and J lost 0; bases outside the gene matches: 4. The CDR3 reads CASSFRAGGSTDTQYF. CDR3 in DNA: TGTGCCAGCAGCTTTCGGGCGGGGGGGAGCACAGATACGCAGTATTTT.

V gene TRBV10-1 combines with J gene TRBJ1-3; no clear D gene. Trimming removed 3 bases at V and 0 bases at J, with 6 bases between. The CDR3 has 14 amino acids. Per the germline V gene, CDR1 is WNHNN and CDR2 is SYGVQD (reference sequence). CDR3 coding DNA: TGCGCCAGCAGTGAAGCAGGCTCTGGAAACACCATATATTTT. Translating gives CASSEAGSGNTIYF.